Below are 14 T cell receptor beta chains sequenced from a single sample in a study of cytomegalovirus exposure and HLA in healthy donors. The PCR made use of 60 Vbeta and 13 Jbeta primers. The repertoire was sequenced with immunoSEQ multiplex PCR; TCRdb's copy has only in-frame clones and lacks some. The sample lists roughly 150,000 clones, less than 85% seen once, with roughly 1.9% in the top ten. Sequenced sample: PBMCs. The receptor source for this set is a woman aged 55-69 years in good health and CMV-seropositive.

The rearrangement links TRBV19 to TRBJ2-7; TRBD1 matches 11 bases. CDR3 length: 15 residues. The ends lost 5 bases at V and 2 bases at J; junction bases unmatched: 5. The germline CDR1 and CDR2 sequences are LNHDA and SQIVND (reference sequence). The CDR3 nucleotides are TGTGCCAGTAGTCCCGGGACAGGGGGTCCCTACGAGCAGTACTTC. It codes for CASSPGTGGPYEQYF.

The chain employs TRBV11-2 and TRBJ2-7, with D possibly being TRBD2 (6 bases). The ends were cut back, 1 base at V and 4 bases at J, with 14 bases in the middle. CDR1 and CDR2 from the germline V gene are SGHAT and FQNNGV. This CDR3 is 15 amino acids long. CDR3 amino acids: CASSLVVAGGYEQYF. CDR3 sequence (DNA): TGTGCCAGCAGCTTAGTGGTAGCCGGAGGGTACGAGCAGTACTTC.

V usage is TRBV9 and J usage is TRBJ2-5; D may be TRBD2 (5 bases). CDR1 is SGDLS, CDR2 YYNGEE, per germline. Trimming removed 5 bases from V and 5 bases from J, with 13 bases in between. The length of the CDR3 is 13 residues. Here the CDR3 reads CASRPSAGETQYF. The CDR3 DNA reads TGTGCCAGCAGACCCAGCGCGGGCGAGACCCAGTACTTC.

The V and J genes are TRBV15 and TRBJ2-2; the D gene is possibly TRBD2 (5 bases). V dropped 0 bases and J dropped 4 bases, with 12 bases sitting between them. In germline, CDR1 is LNHNV, CDR2 YYDKDF (reference sequence). CDR3 length: 16 residues. The CDR3 nucleotides are TGTGCCACCAGCAGAGATGGACGGACTCTCACCGGGGAGCTGTTTTTT. It codes for CATSRDGRTLTGELFF. The whole variable domain, filled in from reference TRBV15 and TRBJ2-2, reads DAMVIQNPRYQVTQFGKPVTLSCSQTLNHNVMYWYQQKSSQAPKLLFHYYDKDFNNEADTPDNFQSRRPNTSFCFLDIRSPGLGDTAMYLCATSRDGRTLTGELFFGEGSRLTVL.

Concerning this clone: This CDR3 is also generated by other DNA sequences in the sample. The V and J genes are TRBV5-1 and TRBJ2-7; D not certain. V was shortened by 4 bases and J by 1 base, with 6 bases between the two germline ends. Germline CDR1 SGHRS, CDR2 YFSETQ. This CDR3 is built from 12 residues. Here the CDR3 DNA reads TGCGCCAGCAGCCTCTCTTCCTACGAGCAGTACTTC. Translation gives CASSLSSYEQYF.

This chain uses TRBV19 with TRBJ2-5; a possible D gene is TRBD2 (5 bases). This CDR3 comprises 13 residues. CDR1 and CDR2 from the germline V gene are LNHDA and SQIVND (reference sequence). V lost 6 bases and J 8 bases, leaving 16 bases between the germline ends. The CDR3 DNA is TGTGCCAGTAGCACGACCGGCGAGGGAACCCAGTACTTC. Translated: CASSTTGEGTQYF.

The CDR3 DNA is TGCGCCAGCAGCATCGACAGGGCTACTAATGAAAAACTGTTTTTT. Translation gives CASSIDRATNEKLFF. The chain carries TRBV5-1 and TRBJ1-4, with 7 bases that match TRBD1. CDR3 length equals 15 residues. With 4 bases clipped from V and 2 bases from J, the junction kept 5 bases outside the gene matches. Germline lookup yields CDR1 SGHRS and CDR2 YFSETQ.

The chain has TRBV10-3 and TRBJ1-2; 8 nucleotides line up with TRBD1. The CDR3 consists of 13 residues. V was clipped by 6 bases and J by 8 bases; unmatched bases: 8. CDR1 is ENHRY and CDR2 is SYGVKD in the germline V gene. The CDR3 spells CAIRDYTGGGYTF. CDR3 in DNA: TGTGCCATCAGGGATTACACAGGGGGAGGCTACACCTTC.

This rearrangement joins TRBV14 to TRBJ2-7; no clear D gene. Germline V gene data show CDR1 as SGHDN and CDR2 as FVKESK. The germline V and J ends were trimmed by 8 bases and 3 bases, with 11 bases remaining between them. The length of the CDR3 is 12 residues. DNA for the CDR3: TGTGCCAGCTCTGGTTCGGGCTACGAGCAGTACTTC. Protein sequence: CASSGSGYEQYF.

The chain uses TRBV28 and TRBJ1-5, with D uncertain. This CDR3 is built from 14 residues. Deletions cut 3 bases from V and 3 bases from J, with 9 bases between. Per germline, CDR1 MDHEN and CDR2 SYDVKM. The CDR3 bases are TGTGCCAGCAGTTTCAGGATGCTCAATCAGCCCCAGCATTTT. Its translation is CASSFRMLNQPQHF.

This clone has just a few counts. The V gene is TRBV10-1, the J gene TRBJ2-3; D gene unclear. Trimming pared 6 bases from V and 8 bases from J, leaving 6 bases between. The CDR3 length is 10 residues. Per the germline V gene, CDR1 is WNHNN and CDR2 is SYGVQD (reference sequence). The CDR3 protein is CASRSSTQYF. The CDR3 DNA reads TGCGCCAGCAGGTCTAGTACGCAGTATTTT.

This clone was seen more than once but under ten times. The chain links TRBV28 to TRBJ2-7; the D gene is possibly TRBD1 (6 bases). The CDR3 has 14 residues. V lost 2 bases and J lost 1, with 9 bases in between. From germline, CDR1 is MDHEN and CDR2 SYDVKM. The CDR3 DNA is TGTGCCAGCAGTTTAACCAGGGGTTCCTACGAGCAGTACTTC. It yields the protein CASSLTRGSYEQYF.

The chain employs TRBV6-1 and TRBJ2-1, with D tentatively TRBD1 (6 bases). The CDR3 length is 13 residues. V was trimmed by 8 bases and J by 8 bases, leaving 16 bases between them. Germline loops: CDR1 MNHNS, CDR2 SASEGT. Written as DNA, the CDR3 is TGTGCCAGCCTGCGGACAGAAAGGTATGAGCAGTTCTTC. Protein: CASLRTERYEQFF.

In its sample, this clone was seen a few times. V usage is TRBV19 and J usage is TRBJ2-5, with 12 bases identical to TRBD1. The CDR3 length is 12 residues. The V segment lost 9 bases and the J segment 9 bases; nucleotides outside the gene matches: 5. The germline gives CDR1 LNHDA, CDR2 SQIVND (reference sequence). The CDR3 bases are TGTGCCAGCAGGGACAGGGGGCTGTCCCAGTACTTC. Protein sequence: CASRDRGLSQYF.